A single sample gave rise to the 9 T cell receptor beta chains below, sequenced in a study of blood T cell repertoires in COVID-19. The method was immunoSEQ multiplex PCR; TCRdb's version includes in-frame clones alone and lacks a portion of them. The data show around 170,000 clones, with roughly 90% seen just once and around 0.5% held by the top ten. Input material: peripheral blood. These receptors were obtained from a man in his forties or fifties with acute or convalescent COVID-19.

The chain carries TRBV6-5 and TRBJ1-3; D not resolved. The CDR3 consists of 15 residues. V lost 9 bases and J 4 bases, leaving 19 bases between the germline ends. The germline gives CDR1 MNHEY, CDR2 SVGAGI. CDR3 DNA: TGTGCCAGTAACGACCGAGGCTTACCAGGAAACACCATATATTTT. Encoded protein: CASNDRGLPGNTIYF.

The rearrangement joins TRBV10-2 to TRBJ2-3; 7 bases map to TRBD2. Germline V gives CDR1 WSHSY, CDR2 SAAADI. The V and J ends lost 2 bases and 6 bases, in that order; junction bases with no gene match: 8. The CDR3 is made up of 15 amino acids. CDR3 bases: TGCGCCAGCAGTGAGCTGTCAGCGGGAACTGATACGCAGTATTTT. This encodes CASSELSAGTDTQYF.

The gene calls are TRBV28 and TRBJ2-1; TRBD1 aligns across 9 bases. This CDR3 comprises 20 residues. CDR1 is MDHEN and CDR2 is SYDVKM in the germline V gene. With V trimmed by 3 bases and J by 5 bases, 20 bases remained unmatched. The CDR3 sequence: CASSLTSFSRGDRANNEQFF. The DNA for the CDR3 is TGTGCCAGCAGTTTGACTTCATTTTCGAGGGGGGACAGGGCAAACAATGAGCAGTTCTTC.

The chain is built from TRBV4-1 and TRBJ1-2; D is ambiguous. This CDR3 has 15 residues. Germline V CDR1 and CDR2: MGHRA, YSYEKL. Trimming stripped 0 bases from V and 8 bases from J, with 16 bases between. The CDR3 protein is CASSQDLLGLLGYTF. The CDR3 DNA reads as TGCGCCAGCAGCCAAGATCTCCTGGGCCTCCTGGGCTACACCTTC.

CDR3 DNA: TGTGCCAGCAGGGACGACAGCCTCTCTGGAAACACCATATATTTT. As protein: CASRDDSLSGNTIYF. J is TRBJ1-3 and V is TRBV6-5, with D possibly matching TRBD1 (5 bases). Looked up from germline, CDR1 is MNHEY and CDR2 is SVGAGI. The CDR3 loop spans 15 amino acids. With 6 bases removed from V and 0 bases from J, the gap between germline ends came to 12 bases.

The chain couples TRBV18 to TRBJ1-5; unclear D gene. The V gene lost 1 base and the J gene lost 1 base, with 8 bases spanning the gap. There are 15 residues in the CDR3. CDR1 is KGHSH and CDR2 is LQKENI in the germline V gene. This chain's CDR3 is CASSPRGSSNQPQHF. The DNA for the CDR3 is TGTGCCAGCTCACCACGAGGGTCGAGCAATCAGCCCCAGCATTTT.

The rearrangement joins TRBV3-1 (or the pseudogene TRBV3-2) to TRBJ2-6, with D hard to call. Germline V gives CDR1 LGHDT, CDR2 YNNKEL (reference sequence). The CDR3 is 14 amino acids. Trimming left V 2 bases short and J 4 bases short, with 6 bases between. In nucleotides, the CDR3 is TGTGCCAGCAGCCAACCTGAGGGGGCCAACGTCCTGACTTTC. It yields the protein CASSQPEGANVLTF.

The rearrangement joins TRBV2 to TRBJ2-2; TRBD1 matches 8 bases. The germline gives CDR1 SNHLY, CDR2 FYNNEI. The CDR3 has 15 amino acids. The V segment lost 7 bases and the J segment 6 bases; nucleotides outside the gene matches: 10. The CDR3 sequence is CASTEGQGLPGELFF. The CDR3 DNA sequence: TGTGCCAGCACCGAAGGACAGGGCTTGCCCGGGGAGCTGTTTTTT.

The rearrangement uses TRBV6-2 or TRBV6-3 and TRBJ2-7; D possibly corresponds to TRBD2 (5 bases). V lost 4 bases and J lost 4, with 11 bases in between. Germline V gene sequence: CDR1 MNHEY, CDR2 SVGEGT. The CDR3 contains 13 residues. In DNA, the CDR3 is TGTGCCAGCAGTTTAGGAGCGGTTTACGAGCAGTACGTC. This sequence encodes CASSLGAVYEQYV.